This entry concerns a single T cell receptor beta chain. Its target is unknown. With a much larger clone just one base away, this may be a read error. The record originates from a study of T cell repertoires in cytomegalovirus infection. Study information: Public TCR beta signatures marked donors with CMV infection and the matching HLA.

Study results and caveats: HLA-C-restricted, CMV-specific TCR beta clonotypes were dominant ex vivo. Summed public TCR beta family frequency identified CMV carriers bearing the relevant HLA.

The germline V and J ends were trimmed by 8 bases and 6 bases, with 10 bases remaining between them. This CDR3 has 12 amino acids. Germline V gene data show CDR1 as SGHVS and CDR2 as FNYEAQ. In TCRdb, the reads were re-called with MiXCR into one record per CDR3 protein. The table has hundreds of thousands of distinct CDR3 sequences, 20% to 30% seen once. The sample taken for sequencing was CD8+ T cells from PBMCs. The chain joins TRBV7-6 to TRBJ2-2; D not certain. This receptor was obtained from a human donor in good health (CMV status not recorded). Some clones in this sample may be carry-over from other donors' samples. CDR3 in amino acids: CASGWAAGELFF. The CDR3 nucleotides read TGTGCCAGCGGCTGGGCAGCCGGGGAGCTGTTTTTT.